A single sample gave rise to the 3 T cell receptor beta chains below, sequenced in a study of human T cells and chemical hapten exposure. Time point denoted: patch test 3, about 24 weeks after DPC sensitization. Treatment indicated: therapeutic diphenylcyclopropenone sensitization with weekly scalp DPC. TCRdb ran MiXCR on the RACE reads and lists one entry per CDR3 protein. The profile shows approximately 80,000 distinct CDR3 sequences, roughly 13% of them singletons. The specimen was whole blood, collected in connection with sensitization to the hapten diphenylcyclopropenone (DPC). The receptors were gathered from a woman aged 50 to 65 with alopecia areata. Some clones in this sample may be carry-over from other donors' samples.

This clonotype was observed a few times. V gene TRBV10-3 combines with J gene TRBJ2-1; no definite D call. The CDR3 covers 11 residues. V was pared by 8 bases and J by 5 bases, with 7 bases between. Germline-derived CDR1 and CDR2 are ENHRY and SYGVKD. The CDR3 here is CAIGRDNEQFF. CDR3 in DNA: TGTGCCATCGGCCGGGACAATGAGCAGTTCTTC.

This sequence joins TRBV7-9 and TRBJ2-3; D is perhaps TRBD1 (5 bases). Germline CDR1 and CDR2: SEHNR and FQNEAQ (reference sequence). The CDR3 has 12 amino acids. V shed 8 bases and J shed 3 bases, with 9 bases lying between them. The chain's CDR3 is CASLKGTDTQYF. The CDR3 nucleotides read TGTGCCAGCCTTAAGGGGACAGATACGCAGTATTTT.

This clonotype was counted many times. V is TRBV11-2 and J is TRBJ2-3; TRBD2 agrees at 11 bases. The CDR3 is made up of 15 amino acids. V lost 6 bases and J lost 1; bases outside the gene matches: 3. CDR1 SGHAT and CDR2 FQNNGV come from the germline V gene. The chain's CDR3 is CASRPLAGGTDTQYF. The CDR3 coding sequence is TGTGCCAGCAGGCCACTAGCGGGAGGCACAGATACGCAGTATTTT. Using reference TRBV11-2 and TRBJ2-3 for the parts outside the CDR3, the full variable domain is EAGVAQSPRYKIIEKRQSVAFWCNPISGHATLYWYQQILGQGPKLLIQFQNNGVVDDSQLPKDRFSAERLKGVDSTLKIQPAKLEDSAVYLCASRPLAGGTDTQYFGPGTRLTVL.